Described below is a single TCR beta chain sequence and its context. Its antigen is undetermined. The data were obtained in a study of cytomegalovirus exposure and HLA in healthy donors. Use of 60 Vbeta and 13 Jbeta primers characterized the PCR. This table comes from immunoSEQ multiplex PCR, and its TCRdb copy is limited to in-frame clones, with some not included. The sample consists of about 140,000 clones, 79% of them appearing once. As for the donors, each was a healthy bone marrow donor. Study-wide results and limits: For most TCR beta V segments, an earlier analysis put the productive rate at about 90% or about 30% of the time. Listed as cytomegalovirus-associated were 150 or so TCR beta chains.

The specimen was PBMCs. This TCR derives from a man in his forties or fifties in good health and CMV-seropositive.

CDR3 region: CATVNEQYF. As DNA, the CDR3 is TGCGCCACAGTGAACGAGCAGTACTTC. V usage is TRBV23-1 and J usage is TRBJ2-7; D remains ambiguous. TRBV23-1 is an ORF, and what it does is uncertain. CDR3 length: 9 amino acids. Trimming stripped 10 bases from V and 5 bases from J, with 6 bases between.